The clone carrying this T cell receptor beta chain was detected ten times or more. Sequence at one end of the junction differs from germline and may be a read error. The CDR3 sequence is 13 residues long. Germline assignment: CDR1 SGHVS and CDR2 FNYEAQ. This sample was taken from a study of CD8+CD57+ T cells in acquired aplastic anemia. Template material for TCR beta VDJ and CDR3 profiling consisted of genomic DNA. TCRdb processed the reads anew with MiXCR; each CDR3 protein has one entry. The sample shows 150,000 or so distinct CDR3 sequences, about 60% of them seen only once. The chain couples TRBV7-6 to TRBJ1-2; TRBD1 matches at 7 bases. The sequenced material came from sorted CD4+, CD8+, or CD8+CD57+ T cells (not recorded which) from PBMCs. This TCR was recovered from a human donor in good health. The CDR3 here is CASSLGDRYDYTF. DNA for the CDR3: TGTGCCAGCAGCTTAGGGGACAGATATGACTACACCTTC.